The entry below gives a single T cell receptor beta chain sequence along with its context. Antigen specificity is unknown. The data derive from a study of cytomegalovirus exposure and HLA in healthy donors. Profiled with immunoSEQ multiplex PCR; TCRdb holds only in-frame clones, not every one. The sample lists tens of thousands of clones, around 92% seen once, with 1.3% in the top ten. With V trimmed by 4 bases and J by 9 bases, 6 bases remained unmatched. CDR1 and CDR2 from the germline V gene are SGHDT and YYEEEE. The CDR3 runs to 13 residues. Study outcomes and limitations: A subsequent analysis found that TCR clusters from the first cohort also tended to co-occur in the 110 or so validation repertoires, with approximately 94% of cluster scores above 0.

The J gene is TRBJ1-1, the V gene TRBV5-6, with 10 nucleotides matching TRBD1. The sample was PBMCs. This receptor was obtained from a young woman in good health and CMV-seronegative. CDR3: CASSPQGQGKAFF. CDR3 bases: TGTGCCAGCAGCCCTCAGGGACAGGGGAAAGCTTTCTTT. Supplemented by reference TRBV5-6 and TRBJ1-1, the full variable domain reads DAGVTQSPTHLIKTRGQQVTLRCSPKSGHDTVSWYQQALGQGPQFIFQYYEEEERQRGNFPDRFSGHQFPNYSSELNVNALLLGDSALYLCASSPQGQGKAFFGQGTRLTVV.